What follows describes a single TCR beta chain. The antigen remains undetermined. There are 16 residues in the CDR3. Germline CDR1 and CDR2: SEHNR and FQNEAQ (reference sequence). V dropped 8 bases and J dropped 2 bases, with 21 bases sitting between them. The entry originates in a study of T cells in Graves' hyperthyroidism and ophthalmopathy. Findings and caveats of the study: Model output signaled ophthalmopathy a median roughly 6.5 months ahead of onset.

What was amplified from RNA transcripts were TCR beta CDR3 regions. Using the HTBI primer set, a first-round RT-PCR was run on the TCR CDR3. TCRdb called the multiplex PCR reads again in MiXCR, with one record for every CDR3 protein. The sample includes roughly 500,000 distinct CDR3 sequences, under 60% seen only once; the top ten take around 20%. The source of this sequence is an adult woman with Graves' disease, either hyperthyroidism or ophthalmopathy (not recorded which). The gene calls are TRBV7-9 and TRBJ2-5, with D possibly matching TRBD1 (5 bases). Sequencing was carried out using peripheral blood or thyroid tissue (not recorded which). CDR3 sequence: CASAAPGRTSQETQYF. As DNA, the CDR3 is TGTGCCAGCGCCGCTCCCGGCCGGACATCTCAAGAGACCCAGTACTTC.